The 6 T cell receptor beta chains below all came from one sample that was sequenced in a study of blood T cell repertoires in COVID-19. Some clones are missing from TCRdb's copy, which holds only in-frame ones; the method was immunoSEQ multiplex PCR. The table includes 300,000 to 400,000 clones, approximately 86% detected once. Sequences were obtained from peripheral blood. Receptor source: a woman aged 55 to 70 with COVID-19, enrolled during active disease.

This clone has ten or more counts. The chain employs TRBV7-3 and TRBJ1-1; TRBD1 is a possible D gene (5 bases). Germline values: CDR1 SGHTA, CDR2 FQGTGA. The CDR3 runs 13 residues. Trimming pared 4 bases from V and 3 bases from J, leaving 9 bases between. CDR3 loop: CASSSSGDTEAFF. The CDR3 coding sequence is TGTGCCAGCAGCTCCTCGGGGGACACTGAAGCTTTCTTT.

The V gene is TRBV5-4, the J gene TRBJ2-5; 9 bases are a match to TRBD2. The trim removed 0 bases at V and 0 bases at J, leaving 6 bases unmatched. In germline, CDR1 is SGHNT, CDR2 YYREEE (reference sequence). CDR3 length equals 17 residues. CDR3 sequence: CASSLAFSGRYQETQYF. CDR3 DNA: TGTGCCAGCAGCTTGGCCTTTAGCGGGAGATACCAAGAGACCCAGTACTTC. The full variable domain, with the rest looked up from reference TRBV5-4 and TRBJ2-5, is ETGVTQSPTHLIKTRGQQVTLRCSSQSGHNTVSWYQQALGQGPQFIFQYYREEENGRGNFPPRFSGLQFPNYSSELNVNALELDDSALYLCASSLAFSGRYQETQYFGPGTRLLVL.

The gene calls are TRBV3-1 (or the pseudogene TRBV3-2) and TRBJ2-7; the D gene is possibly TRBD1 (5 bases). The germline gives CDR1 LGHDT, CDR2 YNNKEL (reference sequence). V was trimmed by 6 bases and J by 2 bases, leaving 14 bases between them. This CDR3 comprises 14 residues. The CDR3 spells CASSSVGATYEQYF. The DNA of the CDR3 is TGTGCCAGCAGTTCGGTTGGGGCGACCTACGAGCAGTACTTC.

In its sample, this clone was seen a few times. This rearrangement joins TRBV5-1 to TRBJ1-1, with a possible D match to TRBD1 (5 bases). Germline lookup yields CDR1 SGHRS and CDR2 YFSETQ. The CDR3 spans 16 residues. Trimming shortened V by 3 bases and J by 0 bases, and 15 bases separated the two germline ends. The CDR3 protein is CASSSPTGTLNTEAFF. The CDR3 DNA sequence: TGCGCCAGCAGCTCCCCTACCGGGACTTTGAACACTGAAGCTTTCTTT. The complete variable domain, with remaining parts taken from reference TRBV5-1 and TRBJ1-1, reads KAGVTQTPRYLIKTRGQQVTLSCSPISGHRSVSWYQQTPGQGLQFLFEYFSETQRNKGNFPGRFSGRQFSNSRSEMNVSTLELGDSALYLCASSSPTGTLNTEAFFGQGTRLTVV.

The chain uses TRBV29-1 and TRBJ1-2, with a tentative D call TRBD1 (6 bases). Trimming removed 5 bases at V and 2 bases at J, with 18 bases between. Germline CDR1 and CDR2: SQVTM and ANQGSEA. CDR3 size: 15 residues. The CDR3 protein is CSVRGRDKGNYGYTF. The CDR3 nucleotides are TGCAGCGTTCGCGGCCGGGACAAGGGGAACTATGGCTACACCTTC.

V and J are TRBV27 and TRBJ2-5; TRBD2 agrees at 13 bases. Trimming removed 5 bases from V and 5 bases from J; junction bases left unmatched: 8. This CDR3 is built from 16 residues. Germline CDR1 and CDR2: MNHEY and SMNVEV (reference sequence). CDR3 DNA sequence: TGTGCCAGCAGTCCTGGGGGGACTAGCGGGGAGGAGACCCAGTACTTC. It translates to CASSPGGTSGEETQYF.